Listed here are 21 T cell receptor beta chains from one sample, sequenced in a study of blood T cells in healthy people across ages. Sample-barcoded 5' priming and a J-beta primer mix drove a second PCR of about 6 to 11 cycles. TCRdb recomputed calls from the 5' RACE reads with MiXCR, one row per CDR3 protein. The sample records hundreds of thousands of distinct CDR3 sequences, about 30% being singletons. The source material was blood. All receptors derive from a woman older than 75 in good health.

The table lists this clonotype with many counts. The J gene is TRBJ2-5, the V gene TRBV11-2; the match to TRBD1 covers 9 bases. CDR3 length equals 15 residues. CDR1 and CDR2 from the germline V gene are SGHAT and FQNNGV. J was trimmed by 1 base and V by 4 bases; bases with no gene match: 4. CDR3: CASSSDRGRQETQYF. CDR3 sequence (DNA): TGTGCCAGCAGCTCGGACAGGGGTCGCCAAGAGACCCAGTACTTC.

This clonotype was counted many times. This rearrangement joins TRBV27 to TRBJ2-3; the D gene is possibly TRBD1 (5 bases). V lost 0 bases and J lost 2, with 6 bases in between. There are 14 residues in the CDR3. The V gene's germline CDR1 is MNHEY and CDR2 SMNVEV (reference sequence). CDR3 sequence reads: CASSLSGATDTQYF. The CDR3 nucleotides read TGTGCCAGCAGTTTATCAGGGGCCACAGATACGCAGTATTTT.

This clonotype was picked up many times. The chain has TRBV20-1 and TRBJ2-7, with D unclear. The CDR3 contains 12 residues. V was shortened by 1 base and J by 7 bases, with 11 bases between the two germline ends. Germline assignment: CDR1 DFQATT and CDR2 SNEGSKA (reference sequence). CDR3 loop: CSARGLGWEQYF. The CDR3 nucleotides are TGCAGTGCTAGAGGATTGGGTTGGGAGCAGTACTTC.

The chain couples TRBV20-1 to TRBJ2-1; D is unclear. The CDR3 loop spans 14 amino acids. V lost 3 bases, J lost 0 bases, and 9 bases lay in between. Germline V gene data show CDR1 as DFQATT and CDR2 as SNEGSKA (reference sequence). CDR3 protein: CSASKGSSYNEQFF. The CDR3 DNA reads TGCAGTGCTAGCAAGGGTAGCTCCTACAATGAGCAGTTCTTC.

The V call is TRBV4-2, the J call TRBJ2-2; D is perhaps TRBD2 (7 bases). This CDR3 contains 16 residues. Germline CDR1 is LGHNA and CDR2 is YNFKEQ. Trimming cost V 1 base and J 1 base, with 10 bases left between them. CDR3 nucleotide sequence: TGTGCCAGCAGCCAAGCGGGGGGCCAGAACACCGGGGAGCTGTTTTTT. Its protein is CASSQAGGQNTGELFF.

This chain connects TRBV28 to TRBJ1-2; D might be TRBD1 (5 bases). Germline lookup yields CDR1 MDHEN and CDR2 SYDVKM. The V end was cut by 8 bases, the J end by 4 bases, with 14 bases between. This CDR3 comprises 13 residues. The CDR3 sequence is CASGLGQPYGYTF. CDR3 nucleotide sequence: TGTGCCAGCGGTCTCGGACAACCCTATGGCTACACCTTC.

The chain carries TRBV5-1 and TRBJ2-3; weak D call: TRBD2 (7 bases). CDR3 length equals 15 residues. The germline V and J ends were trimmed by 4 bases and 8 bases, with 20 bases remaining between them. CDR1 and CDR2 from the germline V gene are SGHRS and YFSETQ. CDR3 amino acids: CASSPSGAPGGTQYF. The CDR3 DNA reads as TGCGCCAGCAGCCCCTCAGGGGCGCCGGGAGGTACGCAGTATTTT.

This clonotype was detected a few times. V gene TRBV6-1 combines with J gene TRBJ2-3; TRBD2 agrees at 9 bases. Germline-derived CDR1 and CDR2 are MNHNS and SASEGT. The CDR3 has 18 residues. J was trimmed by 2 bases and V by 4 bases; bases with no gene match: 13. CDR3: CASSVGGAGGSYTDTQYF. DNA for the CDR3: TGTGCCAGCAGTGTAGGGGGAGCGGGGGGTTCCTACACAGATACGCAGTATTTT.

V usage is TRBV2 and J usage is TRBJ1-1; D gene uncertain. Germline lookup yields CDR1 SNHLY and CDR2 FYNNEI. The ends were cut back, 7 bases at V and 0 bases at J, with 12 bases in the middle. This CDR3 has 14 amino acids. The chain's CDR3 is CASNILVMNTEAFF. DNA of the CDR3: TGTGCCAGCAATATTTTGGTCATGAACACTGAAGCTTTCTTT.

Turning to this clonotype: At one boundary the junction diverges from the germline segment, which might be a read error. The chain combines TRBV27 with TRBJ2-7, with D unresolved. CDR3 length equals 14 residues. Germline V CDR1 and CDR2: MNHEY, SMNVEV (reference sequence). CDR3 bases: TGTGCCAGCAGTTTATCCCCCGACGACGACGAGCAGGACTTC. It encodes CASSLSPDDDEQDF.

Remarks on this clonotype: This may come from a read error, since a much larger clone is one base off. The gene calls are TRBV7-8 and TRBJ1-2; 10 bases align to TRBD1. In germline, CDR1 is SGHVS, CDR2 FQNEAQ. This CDR3 has 15 residues. The CDR3 bases are TGTGCCAGCAGCAAGGACAGGGGGGCTAACTATGACTACACCTTC. It is translated as CASSKDRGANYDYTF. Using reference TRBV7-8 and TRBJ1-2 for the parts outside the CDR3, the full variable domain is GAGVSQSPRYKVAKRGQDVALRCDPISGHVSLFWYQQALGQGPEFLTYFQNEAQLDKSGLPSDRFFAERPEGSVSTLKIQRTQQEDSAVYLCASSKDRGANYDYTFGSGTRLTVV.

Many counts were recorded for this clonotype. The V call is TRBV20-1, the J call TRBJ2-7; a weak D match, TRBD1 (5 bases). The CDR3 is 13 residues long. The V gene lost 8 bases and the J gene lost 2 bases, with 16 bases spanning the gap. The germline V gene has CDR1 DFQATT and CDR2 SNEGSKA (reference sequence). The CDR3 reads CSLLMDTTYEQYF. The CDR3 DNA sequence: TGCAGTCTACTAATGGACACCACCTACGAGCAGTACTTC.

This chain joins TRBV4-2 and TRBJ1-2; D may be TRBD1 (5 bases). Germline V gene sequence: CDR1 LGHNA, CDR2 YNFKEQ. Trimming pared 0 bases from V and 2 bases from J, leaving 7 bases between. The length of the CDR3 is 14 residues. CDR3 sequence reads: CASSQDKGNYGYTF. In nucleotides, the CDR3 is TGTGCCAGCAGCCAAGATAAGGGGAACTATGGCTACACCTTC.

The genes are TRBV7-2 and TRBJ1-2; 7 nucleotides agree with TRBD1. The J segment lost 6 bases and the V segment lost 6 bases, leaving 7 bases of the junction unmatched. Germline V gene data show CDR1 as SGHTA and CDR2 as FQGNSA. CDR3 size: 13 residues. CDR3 residues: CASRGQAAHGYTF. CDR3 nucleotides: TGTGCCAGCAGAGGACAGGCAGCGCATGGCTACACCTTC. Full variable domain (rest looked up from reference TRBV7-2 and TRBJ1-2): GAGVSQSPSNKVTEKGKDVELRCDPISGHTALYWYRQSLGQGLEFLIYFQGNSAPDKSGLPSDRFSAERTGGSVSTLTIQRTQQEDSAVYLCASRGQAAHGYTFGSGTRLTVV.

The chain joins TRBV3-1 to TRBJ2-2; 8 bases match TRBD1. CDR1 is LGHDT and CDR2 is YNNKEL in the germline V gene (reference sequence). The junction had 4 bases not matched to a gene; V was cut back by 3 bases and J by 4 bases. The CDR3 length is 15 residues. CDR3 bases: TGTGCCAGCAGCCAGCAGACAGGGGTCACCGGGGAGCTGTTTTTT. The encoded protein is CASSQQTGVTGELFF.

To note about this clonotype: A much larger clone is a single base away; this may be a read error. The chain carries TRBV20-1 and TRBJ1-1; D not resolved. Between the trimmed V and J ends, which lost 3 bases and 4 bases, there was a span of 9 bases. CDR1 and CDR2 from the germline V gene are DFQATT and SNEGSKA (reference sequence). There are 12 residues in the CDR3. CDR3 coding DNA: TGCAGTGCTAGGTTTTCGTGCACTGAAGCTTTCTTT. Translated: CSARFSCTEAFF.

About this clonotype itself: This may stem from a read error, because a much larger clone lies one nucleotide away. DNA of the CDR3: TGTGCCAGCAGCCAAGTCAACTCTGGGGCCAACGTCCTGACTTTC. Amino acid sequence: CASSQVNSGANVLTF. V is TRBV3-1 and J is TRBJ2-6; D unclear. The CDR3 has 15 residues. V lost 1 base, J lost 0 bases, and 4 bases lay in between. Germline assignment: CDR1 LGHDT and CDR2 YNNKEL (reference sequence).

This chain joins TRBV19 and TRBJ2-3; D is unresolved. This CDR3 has 15 amino acids. CDR1 LNHDA and CDR2 SQIVND come from the germline V gene (reference sequence). V was shortened by 1 base and J by 0 bases, with 8 bases between the two germline ends. CDR3 in DNA: TGTGCCAGTAGTATAGTGGGCGGTAGCACAGATACGCAGTATTTT. Translation gives CASSIVGGSTDTQYF. The whole variable domain, filled in from reference TRBV19 and TRBJ2-3, reads DGGITQSPKYLFRKEGQNVTLSCEQNLNHDAMYWYRQDPGQGLRLIYYSQIVNDFQKGDIAEGYSVSREKKESFPLTVTSAQKNPTAFYLCASSIVGGSTDTQYFGPGTRLTVL.

In this sample, this clonotype turned up a few times. A read error is possible here, since a much larger clone lies one base away. This chain uses TRBV20-1 with TRBJ2-7, with D perhaps matching TRBD2 (6 bases). V was cut by 1 base and J by 3 bases, with 16 bases left in between. The CDR3 has 15 amino acids. Germline lookup yields CDR1 DFQATT and CDR2 SNEGSKA (reference sequence). The CDR3 sequence: CSARGEVAGHYEQYF. The CDR3 DNA reads TGCAGTGCTAGAGGGGAGGTGGCAGGACACTACGAGCAGTACTTC.

Here the CDR3 reads CAWSVKAGSSDTQYF. In DNA form, the CDR3 reads TGTGCCTGGAGTGTAAAGGCAGGATCGTCAGATACGCAGTATTTT. The chain joins TRBV30 to TRBJ2-3, with no clear D. Germline V gene sequence: CDR1 GTSNPN, CDR2 SVGIG (reference sequence). Trimming stripped 0 bases from V and 4 bases from J, with 14 bases between. The CDR3 is made up of 15 amino acids.

In its sample, this clonotype was seen many times. The rearrangement uses TRBV4-1 and TRBJ1-4; D not certain. The V end was cut by 1 base, the J end by 1 base, with 10 bases between. The CDR3 totals 16 residues. Per the germline V gene, CDR1 is MGHRA and CDR2 is YSYEKL. CDR3 nucleotide sequence: TGCGCCAGCAGCCAAGGGTTGGCGGTAACTAATGAAAAACTGTTTTTT. Amino acid sequence: CASSQGLAVTNEKLFF.